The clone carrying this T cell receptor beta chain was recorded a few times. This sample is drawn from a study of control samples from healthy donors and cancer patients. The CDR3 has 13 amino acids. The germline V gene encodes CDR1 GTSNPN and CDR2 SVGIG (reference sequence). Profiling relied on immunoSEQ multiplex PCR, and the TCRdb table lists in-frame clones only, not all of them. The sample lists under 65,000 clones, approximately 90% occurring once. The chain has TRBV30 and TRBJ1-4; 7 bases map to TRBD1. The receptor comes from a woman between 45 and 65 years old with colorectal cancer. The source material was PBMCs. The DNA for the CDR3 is TGTGCTGTACAGGGGCAGACTAATGAAAAACTGTTTTTT. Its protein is CAVQGQTNEKLFF.